The sequence of this T cell receptor beta chain was determined in a study of cytomegalovirus exposure and HLA in healthy donors. With regard to this clone: Its specificity is not known.

Looked up from germline, CDR1 is SGHNT and CDR2 is YENEEA. The CDR3 length is 16 residues. V was pared by 5 bases and J by 5 bases, with 7 bases of the junction left unmatched. The PCR employed 60 Vbeta primers together with 13 Jbeta primers. Assay used: immunoSEQ multiplex PCR; TCRdb lists only in-frame clones, some missing. The table shows under 100,000 clones, with over 9% occurring only once. The study, taken as a whole, reports: Reportedly, HLA-A and HLA-B alleles of most subjects were accurately predicted from TCR beta. A later analysis linked a missense DCLRE1C variant to TCR beta V- and J-gene trimming. A classifier reportedly called cytomegalovirus status with high sensitivity and specificity.

Donors counted as nominally healthy when sampled, yet unrecorded immune exposures were likely. Sequencing input: PBMCs. This sequence originates from a man aged 55-75 years in good health and CMV-seropositive. The chain has TRBV11-3 and TRBJ2-3; 13 bases map to TRBD2. CDR3 region: CASSIGTSGALDTQYF. The DNA for the CDR3 is TGTGCCAGCAGCATCGGGACTAGCGGGGCACTAGATACGCAGTATTTT.